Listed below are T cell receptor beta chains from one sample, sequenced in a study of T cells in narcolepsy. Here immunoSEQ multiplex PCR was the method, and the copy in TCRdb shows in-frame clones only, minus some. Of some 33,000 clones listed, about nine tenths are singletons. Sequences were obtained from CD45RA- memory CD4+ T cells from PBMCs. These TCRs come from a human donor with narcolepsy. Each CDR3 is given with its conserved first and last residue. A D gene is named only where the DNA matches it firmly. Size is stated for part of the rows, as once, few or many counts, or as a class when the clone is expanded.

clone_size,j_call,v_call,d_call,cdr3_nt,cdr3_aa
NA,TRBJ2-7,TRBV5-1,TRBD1,TGCGCCAGCAGCCACACCCCGGGACAGGGAGTCGAGCAGTACTTC,CASSHTPGQGVEQYF
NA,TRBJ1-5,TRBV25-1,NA,TGTGCCAGCACCCCACAGGGAAACAATCAGCCCCAGCATTTT,CASTPQGNNQPQHF
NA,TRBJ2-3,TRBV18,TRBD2,TGTGCCAGCTCATCCCTTCTAGCGGGGGACACAGATACGCAGTATTTT,CASSSLLAGDTDTQYF
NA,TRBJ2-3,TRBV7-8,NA,TGTGCCAGCAGCTCCCACGGGCGCACAGATACGCAGTATTTT,CASSSHGRTDTQYF
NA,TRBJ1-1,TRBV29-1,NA,TGCAGCGTCTCTCCGGGACCCGGGAGCACTGAAGCTTTCTTT,CSVSPGPGSTEAFF
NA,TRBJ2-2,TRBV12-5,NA,TGTGCTAGTGGTACCGGGGCCACGAACACCGGGGAGCTGTTTTTT,CASGTGATNTGELFF
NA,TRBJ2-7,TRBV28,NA,TGTGCCAGCAGCTCCCCGGGGGCCTTCTACGAGCAGTACTTC,CASSSPGAFYEQYF
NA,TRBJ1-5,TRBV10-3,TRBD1,TGTGCCATCAGTCGGACAGGGCAGGGACAGCCCCAGCATTTT,CAISRTGQGQPQHF
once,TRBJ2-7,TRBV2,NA,TGTGCCAGCAGTGGTCGACAGGAGGGCTACGAGCAGTACTTC,CASSGRQEGYEQYF
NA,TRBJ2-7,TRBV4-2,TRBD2,TGTGCCAGCAGCCCATCGGGACTAGCGGGAGGTATCTACGAGCAGTACTTC,CASSPSGLAGGIYEQYF
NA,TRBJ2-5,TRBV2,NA,TGTGCCAGCAGTGAAAGGAATCAGGGGACAGAGACCCAGTACTTC,CASSERNQGTETQYF
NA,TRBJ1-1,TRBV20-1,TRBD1,TGCAGTGCTAAGGACAGGGCTGAAGCTTTCTTT,CSAKDRAEAFF